This T cell receptor (beta chain) is drawn from a study of patients and donors after allogeneic stem cell transplantation. This clonotype was seen a handful of times. The CDR3 extends over 13 amino acids. Trimming took 2 bases from V and 6 from J, leaving 10 bases between them. Germline CDR1 and CDR2: MNHEY and SVGAGI. TCRdb passed the RT-PCR reads through MiXCR, listing each CDR3 protein once. The repertoire holds 70,000 to 75,000 distinct CDR3 sequences, with more than 20% as singletons. The chain links TRBV6-5 to TRBJ1-2; unclear D gene. Sequencing used blood, either unsorted or a sorted T cell fraction (not recorded which). This clonotype originated in a human donor who was either an allogeneic HSCT recipient or a stem cell or donor lymphocyte infusion donor (not recorded which). It is not recorded whose cells these are; they may come from a transplant donor. Here the CDR3 DNA reads TGTGCCAGCAGTTACCTGGGCGGTGATGGCTACACCTTC. Amino acid sequence: CASSYLGGDGYTF.